A single sample is the source of the 30 T cell receptor beta chains below, sequenced in a study of regulatory T cells in long-lasting Graves disease. Time point: persistent/refractory GD, antithyroid drugs over 5 years with positive TRAb. PBMCs were the source of the RNA used for TCR sequencing. Libraries of TCR beta came from iRepertoire HTBI primers plus Arm-PCR of CDR3 regions. TCRdb redid the calling of the multiplex PCR reads with MiXCR, one entry per CDR3 protein. The sample yields about 470,000 distinct CDR3 sequences, 20% to 25% seen once. The sample in question was peripheral blood mononuclear cells (PBMCs), obtained when the disease was refractory, from a patient treated with antithyroid drugs. Every receptor here comes from a female donor with Graves disease.

V and J are TRBV5-1 and TRBJ2-3; D is ambiguous. The CDR3 spans 15 residues. V was trimmed by 0 bases and J by 1 base, leaving 9 bases between them. Germline V CDR1 and CDR2: SGHRS, YFSETQ. Here the CDR3 reads CASSLDGFRTDTQYF. DNA for the CDR3: TGCGCCAGCAGCTTGGACGGGTTCCGCACAGATACGCAGTATTTT.

This chain links TRBV10-1 with TRBJ1-5, with D possibly being TRBD1 (5 bases). The ends were cut back, 7 bases at V and 2 bases at J, with 18 bases in the middle. The CDR3 contains 16 residues. CDR1 and CDR2 from the germline V gene are WNHNN and SYGVQD (reference sequence). In nucleotides, the CDR3 is TGCGCCAGCAAGCCGTACCCTCCGGGGGGCAATCAGCCCCAGCATTTT. It codes for CASKPYPPGGNQPQHF.

This clonotype has only one observation. V usage is TRBV6-5 and J usage is TRBJ2-5; either TRBD1 or TRBD2 may fit D (6 bases each). The J call may be incorrect, as the DNA end agrees better with TRBJ2-1. CDR1 is MNHEY and CDR2 is SVGAGI in the germline V gene. This CDR3 is 16 amino acids long. CDR3 sequence: CASSYSRTRGEDEQFF. DNA of the CDR3: TGTGCCAGCAGTTACTCGAGAACTAGGGGGGAAGATGAGCAGTTCTTC.

Only a few counts were recorded for this clonotype. The chain uses TRBV7-9 and TRBJ1-3, with a weak D call TRBD1 (6 bases). The CDR3 length is 18 residues. V was shortened by 3 bases and J by 2 bases, with 20 bases between the two germline ends. Germline V gives CDR1 SEHNR, CDR2 FQNEAQ (reference sequence). CDR3 sequence: CASSFLPSGERTGNTIYF. The CDR3 DNA follows: TGTGCCAGCAGCTTCCTCCCGTCAGGGGAGCGCACTGGAAACACCATATATTTT.

The rearrangement joins TRBV29-1 to TRBJ1-5; D remains ambiguous. Germline CDR1 is SQVTM and CDR2 is ANQGSEA. Trimming removed 1 base at V and 6 bases at J, with 7 bases between. The CDR3 contains 12 residues. CDR3 region: CSVEGVGQPQHF. CDR3 in DNA: TGCAGCGTTGAAGGGGTCGGTCAGCCCCAGCATTTT.

This clonotype has a count of ten or more. The gene calls are TRBV28 and TRBJ1-5; D uncertain. Germline values: CDR1 MDHEN, CDR2 SYDVKM. The CDR3 is 15 amino acids. Trimming left V 6 bases short and J 0 bases short, with 12 bases between. Here the CDR3 reads CASRQLTNSNQPQHF. The CDR3 DNA is TGTGCCAGCAGGCAGTTGACCAATAGCAATCAGCCCCAGCATTTT.

This clonotype has more than one count but fewer than ten. A read error may be the cause here, since a much bigger clone is one base away. V usage is TRBV11-2 and J usage is TRBJ2-2, with 7 bases lining up with TRBD2. J gave up 4 bases and V 6 bases, and 2 bases lay outside the gene matches. CDR1 is SGHAT, CDR2 FQNNGV, per germline. This CDR3 is 13 amino acids long. The CDR3 protein is CASRPSGTGELFF. In nucleotides, the CDR3 is TGTGCCAGCAGACCTAGCGGCACCGGGGAGCTGTTTTTT. The whole variable domain, filled in from reference TRBV11-2 and TRBJ2-2, reads EAGVAQSPRYKIIEKRQSVAFWCNPISGHATLYWYQQILGQGPKLLIQFQNNGVVDDSQLPKDRFSAERLKGVDSTLKIQPAKLEDSAVYLCASRPSGTGELFFGEGSRLTVL.

This clonotype was recorded at least ten times. The chain is built from TRBV2 and TRBJ2-7; maybe TRBD1 (6 bases). CDR1 and CDR2 (germline): SNHLY, FYNNEI. V was cut by 5 bases and J by 5 bases, with 10 bases left in between. The CDR3 is 12 amino acids. CDR3 residues: CASSRTVDEQYF. The CDR3 coding sequence is TGTGCCAGCAGTCGGACAGTCGACGAGCAGTACTTC.

V usage is TRBV29-1 and J usage is TRBJ2-6, with TRBD1 identical over 7 bases. This CDR3 is built from 15 residues. In germline, CDR1 is SQVTM, CDR2 ANQGSEA. J gave up 2 bases and V 7 bases, and 8 bases lay outside the gene matches. In DNA form, the CDR3 reads TGCAGCGCAGGGGGTTACCGCCCTGGGGCCAACGTCCTGACTTTC. This codes for CSAGGYRPGANVLTF.

As regards this clonotype: A read error may produce the germline difference seen at one junction end. CDR3 DNA sequence: TGTGCCAGCAGCGAGGGGGCGGACACTGGAGCTTTCTTT. It is translated as CASSEGADTGAFF. The rearrangement links TRBV13 to TRBJ1-1; TRBD1 matches at 7 bases. The CDR3 has 13 residues. Germline-derived CDR1 and CDR2 are PRHDT and FYEKMQ (reference sequence).

This clonotype has a count of ten or more. The chain uses TRBV12-5 and TRBJ1-2; D call uncertain. The germline V and J ends were trimmed by 7 bases and 3 bases, with 21 bases remaining between them. Germline CDR1 is LGHNT and CDR2 is FRNRAP. The CDR3 consists of 16 residues. CDR3 protein: CASEGPGPHGDYGYTF. CDR3 DNA: TGTGCTAGTGAGGGCCCGGGCCCTCACGGTGACTATGGCTACACCTTC.

The chain links TRBV12-3 or TRBV12-4 to TRBJ2-2; TRBD2 aligns across 8 bases. The CDR3 covers 14 residues. V trimming: 0 bases; J trimming: 6 bases; junction bases outside the gene matches: 0. Here the CDR3 reads CASSLAAGAGELFF. DNA of the CDR3: TGTGCCAGCAGTTTAGCAGCGGGAGCCGGGGAGCTGTTTTTT.

This clonotype was seen repeatedly, ten times or more. The rearrangement links TRBV12-3 or TRBV12-4 to TRBJ1-1; 9 bases are a match to TRBD1. The CDR3 has 13 amino acids. V gave up 10 bases and J gave up 3 bases; unmatched junction bases: 6. The CDR3 is CAILTGGDTEAFF. The CDR3 coding sequence is TGTGCCATTCTGACAGGGGGGGACACTGAAGCTTTCTTT.

This clonotype was found many times. The CDR3 coding sequence is TGCGCCAGCAGTCCGGGACAACAAGCAACTAATGAAAAACTGTTTTTT. Its translation: CASSPGQQATNEKLFF. The chain combines TRBV4-3 with TRBJ1-4; possibly TRBD1 for D (6 bases). The CDR3 loop spans 16 amino acids. V was shortened by 6 bases and J by 0 bases, with 14 bases between the two germline ends. CDR1 is LGHNA and CDR2 is YSLEER in the germline V gene.

The rearrangement links TRBV12-3 or TRBV12-4 to TRBJ1-2, with 11 nucleotides matching TRBD1. CDR3 size: 18 residues. The junction had 17 bases not matched to a gene; V was cut back by 9 bases and J by 2 bases. The CDR3 sequence: CASSPGGGTGGYNYGYTF. The CDR3, as DNA: TGTGCCAGTTCCCCGGGGGGGGGGACAGGGGGGTACAACTATGGCTACACCTTC.

Comment on this clonotype: A single base separates this from a much larger clone, so it may be a read error. This sequence joins TRBV6-2 or TRBV6-3 and TRBJ1-1, with TRBD1 as a possible D gene (6 bases). V gave up 6 bases and J gave up 0 bases, with 17 bases separating them. The CDR3 has 16 residues. Germline-derived CDR1 and CDR2 are MNHEY and SVGEGT. The CDR3 loop is CASRSGRQDLNTEAFF. The DNA of the CDR3 is TGTGCCAGCAGATCTGGTAGACAGGACTTGAACACTGAAGCTTTCTTT.

The V gene is TRBV3-1, the J gene TRBJ1-1; no definite D call. The length of the CDR3 is 14 residues. Trimming shortened V by 1 base and J by 8 bases, and 14 bases separated the two germline ends. Per the germline V gene, CDR1 is LGHDT and CDR2 is YNNKEL (reference sequence). DNA for the CDR3: TGTGCCAGCAGCCAAGCTAATAGGAACGCGGAAGCTTTCTTT. It specifies CASSQANRNAEAFF.

In regard to this clonotype: This clone may be a read error of a much larger clone one base away. The genes are TRBV28 and TRBJ1-1, with TRBD1 as a possible D gene (5 bases). CDR3 size: 15 residues. V dropped 2 bases and J dropped 0 bases, with 10 bases sitting between them. Germline CDR1 reads MDHEN; CDR2 reads SYDVKM. For the CDR3, the DNA is TGTGCCAGCAGTTTAGCCGGGGCCATGAACACTGAAGCTTTCTTT. Its translation is CASSLAGAMNTEAFF.

A remark on this clonotype: Possible read error: a much larger clone is one base away. The genes are TRBV28 and TRBJ2-2, with 9 nucleotides matching TRBD1. Germline CDR1 MDHEN, CDR2 SYDVKM. The CDR3 loop spans 17 amino acids. DNA of the CDR3: TGTCCCAGCAGTTTATCCCCTGGACAGGGGATCACCGGGGAGCTGTTTTTT. Protein product: CPSSLSPGQGITGELFF. Drawing the rest from reference TRBV28 and TRBJ2-2, the complete variable domain is DVKVTQSSRYLVKRTGEKVFLECVQDMDHENMFWYRQDPGLGLRLIYFSYDVKMKEKGDIPEGYSVSREKKERFSLILESASTNQTSMYLCPSSLSPGQGITGELFFGEGSRLTVL.

This clonotype was found a few times. The gene calls are TRBV28 and TRBJ2-1; D not resolved. V was clipped by 3 bases and J by 0 bases, with 9 bases between them. This CDR3 spans 15 amino acids. CDR1 and CDR2 (germline): MDHEN, SYDVKM. The CDR3 DNA follows: TGTGCCAGCAGTTTGGGTGCCAGCTCCTACAATGAGCAGTTCTTC. Translation: CASSLGASSYNEQFF.

This clonotype has more than one count but fewer than ten. The CDR3 bases are TGTGCCAGCAGCCCGACAGGGGTAGTCGCAAAACTGTTTTTT. Protein sequence: CASSPTGVVAKLFF. The chain has TRBV7-2 and TRBJ1-4, with TRBD1 identical over 8 bases. There are 14 residues in the CDR3. Germline CDR1 reads SGHTA; CDR2 reads FQGNSA. The trim removed 5 bases at V and 10 bases at J, leaving 9 bases unmatched.

The chain couples TRBV12-3 or TRBV12-4 to TRBJ2-4; D not resolved. This CDR3 has 11 residues. V was pared by 3 bases and J by 9 bases, with 6 bases between. The CDR3 DNA is TGTGCCAGCAGTTTTGGGTTCATTCAGTACTTC. Amino acid sequence: CASSFGFIQYF.

The chain uses TRBV10-3 and TRBJ1-5; TRBD1 agrees at 7 bases. Trimming took 0 bases from V and 6 from J; bases not matched to a gene: 11. The CDR3 covers 17 residues. Germline V gene sequence: CDR1 ENHRY, CDR2 SYGVKD. In nucleotides, the CDR3 is TGTGCCATCAGTGAGTCGGAGAACAGGGGTAACATTCAGCCCCAGCATTTT. Protein product: CAISESENRGNIQPQHF.

The genes are TRBV28 and TRBJ2-5; the D is unclear. The CDR3 is made up of 12 amino acids. V lost 7 bases and J lost 4, with 10 bases in between. Germline-derived CDR1 and CDR2 are MDHEN and SYDVKM. The CDR3 protein is CASTGTGETQYF. The CDR3 DNA follows: TGTGCCAGCACAGGAACGGGAGAGACCCAGTACTTC.

This clonotype was seen at least ten times. This chain connects TRBV11-2 to TRBJ1-2; 7 bases line up with TRBD1. Germline V lookup: CDR1 SGHAT, CDR2 FQNNGV. Trimming cost V 4 bases and J 2 bases; bases outside gene matches: 4. This CDR3 is built from 14 residues. For the CDR3, the DNA is TGTGCCAGCAGCTCCGGACAGGCAAACTATGGCTACACCTTC. Translation gives CASSSGQANYGYTF.

The chain combines TRBV4-1 with TRBJ1-5; D possibly corresponds to TRBD1 (6 bases). CDR1 is MGHRA and CDR2 is YSYEKL in the germline V gene. The V gene lost 0 bases and the J gene lost 7 bases, with 19 bases spanning the gap. This CDR3 has 17 residues. The CDR3 DNA follows: TGCGCCAGCAGCCAAGATCCCCGAACCAGGGGCGGGCAGCCCCAGCATTTT. Translating it yields CASSQDPRTRGGQPQHF.

The V gene is TRBV12-3 or TRBV12-4, the J gene TRBJ1-1; D is uncertain. V was shortened by 3 bases and J by 4 bases, with 15 bases between the two germline ends. This CDR3 has 15 residues. CDR3 coding DNA: TGTGCCAGCAGTTTGGTTCTGGGATCGGGCACTGAAGCTTTCTTT. Protein: CASSLVLGSGTEAFF.

This clonotype was counted between two and nine times. The chain uses TRBV19 and TRBJ1-5; a weak D match, TRBD1 (5 bases). The V gene lost 6 bases and the J gene lost 0 bases, with 12 bases spanning the gap. Germline CDR1 LNHDA, CDR2 SQIVND (reference sequence). The CDR3 consists of 15 residues. The CDR3 here is CASRKADTSNQPQHF. The CDR3 nucleotides read TGTGCCAGTAGAAAGGCGGACACTAGCAATCAGCCCCAGCATTTT.

This clonotype came up many times. The rearrangement uses TRBV28 and TRBJ1-4; D gene unclear. CDR1 is MDHEN, CDR2 SYDVKM, per germline. V gave up 6 bases and J gave up 0 bases, with 8 bases separating them. The CDR3 is 14 residues long. CDR3 DNA: TGTGCCAGCAGATACACGGCAACTAATGAAAAACTGTTTTTT. Translating gives CASRYTATNEKLFF.

This clonotype was seen only a few times. This sequence joins TRBV12-3 or TRBV12-4 and TRBJ2-1; possibly TRBD2 for D (6 bases). V was clipped by 5 bases and J by 8 bases, with 22 bases between them. The CDR3 is 16 amino acids. The CDR3 nucleotides read TGTGCCAGCAGTCCGCCGCCGGGAGCCCCGTCGGATGAGCAGTTCTTC. This codes for CASSPPPGAPSDEQFF.